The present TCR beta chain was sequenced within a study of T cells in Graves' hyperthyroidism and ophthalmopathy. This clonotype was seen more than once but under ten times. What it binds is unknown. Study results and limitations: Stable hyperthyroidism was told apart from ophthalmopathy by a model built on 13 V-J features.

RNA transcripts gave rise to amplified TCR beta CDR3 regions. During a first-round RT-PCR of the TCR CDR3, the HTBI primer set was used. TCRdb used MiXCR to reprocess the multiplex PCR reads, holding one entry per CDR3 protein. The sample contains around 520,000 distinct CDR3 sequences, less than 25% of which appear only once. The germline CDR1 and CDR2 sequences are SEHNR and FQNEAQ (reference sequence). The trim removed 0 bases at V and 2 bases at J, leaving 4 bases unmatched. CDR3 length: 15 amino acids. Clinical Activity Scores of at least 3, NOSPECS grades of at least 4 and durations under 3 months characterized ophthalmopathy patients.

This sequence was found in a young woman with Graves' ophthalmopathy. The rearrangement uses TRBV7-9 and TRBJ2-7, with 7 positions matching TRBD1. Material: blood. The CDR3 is CASSLAGTAAYEQYF. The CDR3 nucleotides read TGTGCCAGCAGCTTAGCTGGGACAGCCGCCTACGAGCAGTACTTC.